The 10 T cell receptor beta chains in this list originate from one sample, sequenced in a study of blood T cell repertoires in COVID-19. The protocol was immunoSEQ multiplex PCR, while the TCRdb copy is restricted to in-frame clones and leaves out a portion. The sample shows 90,000 to 110,000 clones, over 80% of them seen only once. The sample comprised peripheral blood. These receptors originate from an older woman with acute or convalescent COVID-19.

V usage is TRBV20-1 and J usage is TRBJ2-3, with a possible D match to TRBD2 (6 bases). Germline V gene data show CDR1 as DFQATT and CDR2 as SNEGSKA (reference sequence). The CDR3 is made up of 11 amino acids. The V end lost 5 bases, the J end lost 12 bases, and 15 bases lay between the germline ends. The CDR3 region is CSAGGTDSQYF. CDR3 DNA: TGCAGTGCTGGAGGGACGGACTCCCAGTATTTT.

This chain uses TRBV28 with TRBJ1-6; D is unresolved. The V end was cut by 4 bases, the J end by 16 bases, with 14 bases between. CDR3 length: 12 amino acids. Germline CDR1 and CDR2: MDHEN and SYDVKM. The CDR3 region is CASSSEIARLHF. CDR3 sequence (DNA): TGTGCCAGCAGTTCCGAAATCGCCCGGCTCCACTTT.

Notes on this clone: Other DNA sequences from this sample encode an identical CDR3 as well. The genes are TRBV3-1 (or the pseudogene TRBV3-2) and TRBJ2-2; D gene ambiguous. Per the germline V gene, CDR1 is LGHDT and CDR2 is YNNKEL (reference sequence). The CDR3 is made up of 11 amino acids. Trimming pared 4 bases from V and 7 bases from J, leaving 4 bases between. CDR3 residues: CASSRGGELFF. CDR3 sequence (DNA): TGTGCCAGCAGCCGAGGCGGGGAGCTGTTTTTT.

This chain uses TRBV7-9 with TRBJ1-5; a weak D match, TRBD1 (5 bases). CDR3 length: 15 residues. CDR1 and CDR2 from the germline V gene are SEHNR and FQNEAQ (reference sequence). V was shortened by 8 bases and J by 0 bases, with 14 bases between the two germline ends. Here the CDR3 reads CASSRGGDSNQPQHF. CDR3 sequence (DNA): TGTGCCAGCTCCCGGGGGGGGGATAGCAATCAGCCCCAGCATTTT.

The V call is TRBV11-1, the J call TRBJ1-5, with no clear D. V was trimmed by 3 bases and J by 7 bases, leaving 10 bases between them. The CDR3 sequence is 13 residues long. The germline V gene has CDR1 SGHAT and CDR2 FQDESV (reference sequence). CDR3 loop: CASSFGPEQPQHF. CDR3 bases: TGTGCCAGCAGCTTTGGGCCGGAACAGCCCCAGCATTTT.

This chain links TRBV6-6 with TRBJ2-1, with 13 bases that match TRBD2. Trimming took 4 bases from V and 7 from J; bases not matched to a gene: 7. The length of the CDR3 is 16 residues. Germline CDR1 and CDR2: MNHNY and SVGAGI (reference sequence). CDR3 nucleotides: TGTGCCAGCAGTTCCCAACTAGCGGGAGGGCCTAATGAGCAGTTCTTC. Its protein product is CASSSQLAGGPNEQFF.

The chain joins TRBV18 to TRBJ1-3; 9 nucleotides match TRBD1. The V gene end was trimmed by 3 bases and the J gene end by 2 bases; junction bases not matched to a gene: 5. The CDR3 is made up of 16 amino acids. The germline CDR1 and CDR2 sequences are KGHSH and LQKENI. The chain's CDR3 is CASSPPGQGTGNTIYF. CDR3 coding DNA: TGTGCCAGCTCACCCCCGGGACAGGGTACTGGAAACACCATATATTTT.

The rearrangement joins TRBV11-2 to TRBJ1-1, with 11 nucleotides matching TRBD1. Germline CDR1 SGHAT, CDR2 FQNNGV. The CDR3 consists of 13 residues. Unmatched junction bases numbered 7, after V lost 5 bases and J lost 11 bases. CDR3 DNA: TGTGCCAGCAGCATAGGACAGGGGGCGAGTGCTTTCTTT. Translated: CASSIGQGASAFF. The full variable domain, with the rest looked up from reference TRBV11-2 and TRBJ1-1, is EAGVAQSPRYKIIEKRQSVAFWCNPISGHATLYWYQQILGQGPKLLIQFQNNGVVDDSQLPKDRFSAERLKGVDSTLKIQPAKLEDSAVYLCASSIGQGASAFFGQGTRLTVV.

V is TRBV25-1 and J is TRBJ2-5; TRBD2 might be the D (6 bases). CDR1 MGHDK and CDR2 SYGVNS come from the germline V gene. This CDR3 region has 14 residues. Trimming cost V 2 bases and J 2 bases, with 9 bases left between them. The CDR3 loop is CASSEIGLQETQYF. CDR3 coding DNA: TGTGCCAGCAGTGAAATCGGACTACAAGAGACCCAGTACTTC.

This chain joins TRBV3-1 (or the pseudogene TRBV3-2) and TRBJ2-2; a possible D gene is TRBD2 (6 bases). CDR1 is LGHDT, CDR2 YNNKEL, per germline (reference sequence). This CDR3 has 16 amino acids. V was trimmed by 3 bases and J by 0 bases, leaving 11 bases between them. The CDR3 is CASSQGGLSNTGELFF. The DNA of the CDR3 is TGTGCCAGCAGCCAGGGAGGACTCTCGAACACCGGGGAGCTGTTTTTT.